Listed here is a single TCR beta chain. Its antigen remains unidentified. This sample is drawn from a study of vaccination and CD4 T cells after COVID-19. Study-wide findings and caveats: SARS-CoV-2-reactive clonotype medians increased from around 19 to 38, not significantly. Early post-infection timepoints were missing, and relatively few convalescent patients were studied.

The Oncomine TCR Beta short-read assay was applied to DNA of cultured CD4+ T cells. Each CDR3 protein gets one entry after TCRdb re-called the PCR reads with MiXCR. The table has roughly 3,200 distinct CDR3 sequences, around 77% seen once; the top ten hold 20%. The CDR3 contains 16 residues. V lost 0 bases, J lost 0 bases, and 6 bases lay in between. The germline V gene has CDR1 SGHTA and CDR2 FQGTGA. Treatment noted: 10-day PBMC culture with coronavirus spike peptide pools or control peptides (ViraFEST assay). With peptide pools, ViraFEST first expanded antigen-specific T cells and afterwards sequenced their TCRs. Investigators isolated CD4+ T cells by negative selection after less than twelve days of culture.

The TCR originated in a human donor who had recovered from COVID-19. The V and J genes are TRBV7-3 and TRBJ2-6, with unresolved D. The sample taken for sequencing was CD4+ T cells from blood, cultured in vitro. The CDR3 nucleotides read TGTGCCAGCAGCTTAACAACAGACTCTGGGGCCAACGTCCTGACTTTC. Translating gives CASSLTTDSGANVLTF.